The 25 T cell receptor beta chains below were found in one sample sequenced in a study of blood T cells in healthy people across ages. Using a J-beta primer mix together with a sample-barcoded 5' primer, a second PCR was run for roughly 6 to 12 cycles. A single record per CDR3 protein comes from TCRdb applying MiXCR to the 5' RACE reads. Of 850,000 to 1,100,000 distinct CDR3 sequences in the sample, 35% to 40% are singletons; the top ten hold around 14%. Sequencing was done on a sample of blood. The receptors derive from a man between 18 and 35 years old in good health.

The chain recombines TRBV5-1 with TRBJ1-1; 10 nucleotides align to TRBD1. The germline V gene encodes CDR1 SGHRS and CDR2 YFSETQ. J lost 2 bases, V lost 4 bases, and 5 bases had no gene match. This CDR3 contains 15 residues. The CDR3 nucleotides are TGCGCCAGCAGCGGGGGGACAGGGGACAACACTGAAGCTTTCTTT. Encoded protein: CASSGGTGDNTEAFF.

This clonotype has a handful of counts. The chain has TRBV2 and TRBJ2-7, with D possibly TRBD1 on 6 matching bases. The ends were cut back, 8 bases at V and 3 bases at J, with 17 bases in the middle. CDR3 length equals 14 residues. Germline CDR1 and CDR2: SNHLY and FYNNEI. The CDR3 nucleotides are TGTGCCAGCCGCCAGAGGGGACACAGCTACGAGCAGTACTTC. Translation gives CASRQRGHSYEQYF.

Notes on this clonotype: One end of the junction does not line up with germline, which may come from a read error. V usage is TRBV25-1 and J usage is TRBJ1-4; the D is unclear. The CDR3 has 13 residues. CDR1 and CDR2 (germline): MGHDK, SYGVNS. The CDR3 loop reads CASGEGSQQKLFF. CDR3 nucleotide sequence: TGTGCCAGCGGTGAAGGGAGTCAGCAAAAACTGTTTTTT.

This clonotype was observed a few times. The chain joins TRBV20-1 to TRBJ1-5; D is possibly TRBD1 (6 bases). The germline gives CDR1 DFQATT, CDR2 SNEGSKA (reference sequence). Between the trimmed V and J ends, which lost 3 bases and 3 bases, there was a span of 12 bases. The CDR3 has 14 residues. The CDR3 sequence is CSASEGHPNQPQHF. Written as DNA, the CDR3 is TGCAGTGCTAGTGAGGGACATCCCAATCAGCCCCAGCATTTT.

The V and J genes are TRBV7-9 and TRBJ1-2, with D unclear. Trimming took off 2 bases at V and 7 bases at J, with 5 bases between the two ends. The CDR3 totals 11 residues. Germline V gives CDR1 SEHNR, CDR2 FQNEAQ (reference sequence). The CDR3: CASSLMTGYTF. CDR3 DNA sequence: TGTGCCAGCAGCTTAATGACTGGCTACACCTTC.

There are many counts of this clonotype. The chain joins TRBV27 to TRBJ2-1; no definite D call. CDR1 MNHEY and CDR2 SMNVEV come from the germline V gene (reference sequence). V lost 4 bases, J lost 8 bases, and 6 bases lay in between. The CDR3 is 11 amino acids. The CDR3 nucleotides are TGTGCCAGCAGTTCCGGTTATGAGCAGTTCTTC. Encoded protein: CASSSGYEQFF.

The chain uses TRBV6-2 or TRBV6-3 and TRBJ2-3; possible D gene TRBD2, 7 bases. V lost 7 bases and J 1 base, leaving 12 bases between the germline ends. CDR1 is MNHEY and CDR2 is SVGEGT in the germline V gene. The CDR3 covers 14 residues. CDR3 region: CASKLGGRTDTQYF. The CDR3 coding sequence is TGTGCCAGCAAACTGGGGGGGCGCACAGATACGCAGTATTTT.

Many counts were recorded for this clonotype. This sequence joins TRBV5-1 and TRBJ2-3; TRBD1 aligns across 7 bases. The CDR3 covers 14 residues. Per germline, CDR1 SGHRS and CDR2 YFSETQ. The V gene end was trimmed by 5 bases and the J gene end by 2 bases; junction bases not matched to a gene: 5. For the CDR3, the DNA is TGCGCCAGCAGGCAGACAGGGTCCACAGATACGCAGTATTTT. Translating it yields CASRQTGSTDTQYF.

Of note for this clonotype: This may come from a read error, since a much larger clone is one base off. The chain is built from TRBV9 and TRBJ2-3, with 8 nucleotides matching TRBD2. Germline CDR1 reads SGDLS; CDR2 reads YYNGEE. V shed 6 bases and J 5 bases; nucleotides not matched to a gene: 17. This CDR3 is built from 17 residues. The CDR3 spells CASNANPAGGGGDTQYF. Here the CDR3 DNA reads TGTGCCAGCAACGCCAATCCTGCGGGGGGTGGGGGAGATACGCAGTATTTT. Using reference TRBV9 and TRBJ2-3 for the parts outside the CDR3, the full variable domain is DSGVTQTPKHLITATGQRVTLRCSPRSGDLSVYWYQQSLDQGLQFLIQYYNGEERAKGNILERFSAQQFPDLHSELNLSSLELGDSALYFCASNANPAGGGGDTQYFGPGTRLTVL.

The chain is built from TRBV28 and TRBJ1-2; D gene uncertain. This CDR3 has 12 amino acids. V was pared by 5 bases and J by 6 bases, with 10 bases between. Germline values: CDR1 MDHEN, CDR2 SYDVKM. CDR3 nucleotides: TGTGCCAGCAGTCCCCTAACAAATGGCTACACCTTC. This gives the protein CASSPLTNGYTF.

The rearrangement joins TRBV3-1 to TRBJ2-1; the D gene is possibly TRBD2 (7 bases). The germline CDR1 and CDR2 sequences are LGHDT and YNNKEL (reference sequence). Deletions cut 4 bases from V and 7 bases from J, with 17 bases between. The CDR3 contains 15 residues. CDR3 DNA sequence: TGTGCCAGCAGCCCTGCGGGGGCGGAATCGAATGAGCAGTTCTTC. This translates into CASSPAGAESNEQFF.

This clonotype was counted only a few times. The CDR3 sequence: CSARISGGGLATQYF. The DNA of the CDR3 is TGCAGTGCTAGGATTAGCGGGGGGGGTTTAGCTACGCAGTATTTT. The chain has TRBV20-1 and TRBJ2-3; TRBD2 aligns across 11 bases. Germline CDR1 reads DFQATT; CDR2 reads SNEGSKA (reference sequence). With V trimmed by 3 bases and J by 8 bases, 10 bases remained unmatched. This CDR3 spans 15 amino acids.

This rearrangement joins TRBV4-3 to TRBJ1-2; D gene unclear. This CDR3 has 13 amino acids. V lost 5 bases to trimming and J lost 2 bases, with 9 bases between them. Germline V gene sequence: CDR1 LGHNA, CDR2 YSLEER. This chain's CDR3 is CASSTHGNYGYTF. CDR3 bases: TGCGCCAGCAGCACTCACGGAAACTATGGCTACACCTTC.

This chain connects TRBV27 to TRBJ1-2, with 7 bases matching TRBD1. CDR1 is MNHEY, CDR2 SMNVEV, per germline (reference sequence). The ends lost 6 bases at V and 4 bases at J; junction bases unmatched: 8. This CDR3 spans 14 amino acids. DNA for the CDR3: TGTGCCAGCAGCCCTACCCGGGACAGCTATGGCTACACCTTC. Its translation: CASSPTRDSYGYTF.

The gene calls are TRBV12-3 or TRBV12-4 and TRBJ2-1; unclear D gene. The CDR3 sequence is 13 residues long. V dropped 3 bases and J dropped 8 bases, with 11 bases sitting between them. DNA for the CDR3: TGTGCCAGCAGTTTCGGCTCCCATGATGAGCAGTTCTTC. It codes for CASSFGSHDEQFF.

In this sample, this clonotype turned up a few times. The chain links TRBV2 to TRBJ2-7; no clear D gene. This CDR3 spans 11 amino acids. Trimming pared 6 bases from V and 12 bases from J, leaving 15 bases between. Germline V gene lookup returns CDR1 SNHLY and CDR2 FYNNEI. DNA for the CDR3: TGTGCCAGCAGCGCCGGAGAGTACCGGTACTTC. This codes for CASSAGEYRYF.

The rearrangement joins TRBV11-2 to TRBJ2-2; D not certain. CDR3 size: 15 residues. Germline-derived CDR1 and CDR2 are SGHAT and FQNNGV. Deletions cut 4 bases from V and 4 bases from J, with 13 bases between. CDR3 sequence: CASSSGAKGTGELFF. As DNA, the CDR3 is TGTGCCAGCAGCTCCGGAGCTAAGGGCACCGGGGAGCTGTTTTTT.

This clonotype was observed a handful of times. The gene calls are TRBV29-1 and TRBJ2-5, with D perhaps assigned TRBD1 or TRBD2 (5 bases each). This CDR3 comprises 13 residues. V shed 4 bases and J shed 3 bases, with 12 bases lying between them. CDR1 is SQVTM, CDR2 ANQGSEA, per germline. The CDR3 loop reads CSVAWGFEETQYF. CDR3 DNA: TGCAGCGTTGCTTGGGGGTTTGAAGAGACCCAGTACTTC.

The chain is built from TRBV5-1 and TRBJ2-4; no reliable D call. V lost 0 bases and J 8 bases, leaving 12 bases between the germline ends. CDR1 SGHRS and CDR2 YFSETQ come from the germline V gene. The CDR3 is 14 amino acids. The CDR3 DNA reads as TGCGCCAGCAGCTTGGCTGGAAATAAAGACATTCAGTACTTC. Protein: CASSLAGNKDIQYF. The entire variable domain, with the rest obtained from reference TRBV5-1 and TRBJ2-4, is as follows: KAGVTQTPRYLIKTRGQQVTLSCSPISGHRSVSWYQQTPGQGLQFLFEYFSETQRNKGNFPGRFSGRQFSNSRSEMNVSTLELGDSALYLCASSLAGNKDIQYFGAGTRLSVL.

Only one count was recorded for this clonotype. Since a much larger clone is just one base distant, this may be a read error. The rearrangement joins TRBV19 to TRBJ2-1; 8 nucleotides align to TRBD1. J gave up 8 bases and V 5 bases, and 8 bases lay outside the gene matches. This CDR3 contains 14 residues. Germline-derived CDR1 and CDR2 are LNHDA and SQIVND (reference sequence). The CDR3 DNA is TGTGCCAGTAGTTCCGGACAGGGTCACGATGAGCAGTTCTTC. It encodes CASSSGQGHDEQFF.

V is TRBV20-1 and J is TRBJ1-3; D remains ambiguous. Germline values: CDR1 DFQATT, CDR2 SNEGSKA (reference sequence). Trimming took off 6 bases at V and 4 bases at J, with 16 bases between the two ends. The CDR3 runs 14 residues. Here the CDR3 reads CSAPLEGSGNTIYF. The DNA of the CDR3 is TGCAGTGCCCCATTGGAAGGTTCCGGAAACACCATATATTTT.

The V and J genes are TRBV6-5 and TRBJ1-2; D remains unclear. Germline CDR1 reads MNHEY; CDR2 reads SVGAGI. Trimming left V 6 bases short and J 0 bases short, with 17 bases between. This CDR3 has 16 residues. CDR3 sequence: CASSSGWRIANYGYTF. DNA for the CDR3: TGTGCCAGCAGCTCCGGGTGGAGAATCGCTAACTATGGCTACACCTTC.

The chain couples TRBV4-1 to TRBJ1-1, with D hard to call. The CDR3 consists of 15 residues. Germline CDR1 MGHRA, CDR2 YSYEKL. V was trimmed by 1 base and J by 5 bases, leaving 14 bases between them. CDR3 sequence (DNA): TGCGCCAGCAGCCAAGGTGGGCGGGGAGGTACTGAAGCTTTCTTT. This gives the protein CASSQGGRGGTEAFF.

This clonotype occurred many times. V and J are TRBV2 and TRBJ1-1; D gene ambiguous. The CDR3 spans 13 residues. Germline CDR1 SNHLY, CDR2 FYNNEI. Trimming stripped 6 bases from V and 1 base from J, with 9 bases between. This chain's CDR3 is CASSEVENTEAFF. The DNA for the CDR3 is TGTGCCAGCAGCGAGGTTGAGAACACTGAAGCTTTCTTT.

CDR3 in DNA: TGCAGTCCACAGGGGACCTATAATTCACCCCTCCACTTT. It encodes CSPQGTYNSPLHF. The chain employs TRBV20-1 and TRBJ1-6; 7 bases line up with TRBD1. The CDR3 contains 13 residues. The V and J ends lost 8 bases and 2 bases, in that order; junction bases with no gene match: 3. Germline V lookup: CDR1 DFQATT, CDR2 SNEGSKA (reference sequence).